The 4 T cell receptor beta chains below come from one sample, sequenced in a study of cytomegalovirus exposure and HLA in healthy donors. PCR primers comprised 60 Vbeta and 13 Jbeta primers. Generated by immunoSEQ multiplex PCR, the TCRdb table keeps only in-frame clones and is missing some. Found here are tens of thousands of clones, roughly 80% of them singletons; the top ten hold about 34%. The source material was PBMCs. These receptors were collected from a man aged 50-59 years in good health and CMV-seropositive.

This clone was seen only a few times. V is TRBV30 and J is TRBJ1-2; possible D gene TRBD1, 6 bases. This CDR3 contains 13 residues. Trimming took off 0 bases at V and 7 bases at J, with 12 bases between the two ends. Germline V lookup: CDR1 GTSNPN, CDR2 SVGIG (reference sequence). The CDR3 protein is CAWSVQGGAGYTF. CDR3 bases: TGTGCCTGGAGTGTACAGGGAGGGGCTGGCTACACCTTC. Drawing the rest from reference TRBV30 and TRBJ1-2, the complete variable domain is SQTIHQWPATLVQPVGSPLSLECTVEGTSNPNLYWYRQAAGRGLQLLFYSVGIGQISSEVPQNLSASRPQDRQFILSSKKLLLSDSGFYLCAWSVQGGAGYTFGSGTRLTVV.

This rearrangement joins TRBV27 to TRBJ1-2; 7 bases are shared with TRBD1. The V gene's germline CDR1 is MNHEY and CDR2 SMNVEV (reference sequence). The CDR3 has 15 amino acids. V trimming: 5 bases; J trimming: 2 bases; junction bases outside the gene matches: 8. CDR3 protein: CASSPRQGGNYGYTF. The CDR3 DNA follows: TGTGCCAGCAGTCCCCGACAGGGAGGAAACTATGGCTACACCTTC.

This clone was counted only a few times. The chain couples TRBV30 to TRBJ1-4; 10 nucleotides align to TRBD1. This CDR3 comprises 14 residues. J was trimmed by 7 bases and V by 5 bases; bases with no gene match: 7. The germline V gene has CDR1 GTSNPN and CDR2 SVGIG (reference sequence). The CDR3 DNA sequence: TGTGCCTGGGCTAAGGACAGGGGGGGTGAAAAACTGTTTTTT. Protein: CAWAKDRGGEKLFF.

Only one count was recorded for this clone. This sequence joins TRBV2 and TRBJ2-5; TRBD1 agrees at 7 bases. The ends lost 7 bases at V and 5 bases at J; junction bases unmatched: 7. The CDR3 extends over 13 amino acids. Germline V lookup: CDR1 SNHLY, CDR2 FYNNEI. CDR3 region: CASTQDRSETQYF. The CDR3 DNA reads TGTGCCAGCACCCAGGACAGGTCGGAGACCCAGTACTTC. The full variable domain, its missing parts supplied by reference TRBV2 and TRBJ2-5, is EPEVTQTPSHQVTQMGQEVILRCVPISNHLYFYWYRQILGQKVEFLVSFYNNEISEKSEIFDDQFSVERPDGSNFTLKIRSTKLEDSAMYFCASTQDRSETQYFGPGTRLLVL.